This T cell receptor beta chain was captured in a study of cytomegalovirus exposure and HLA in healthy donors. Study results and caveats: Both high specificity and high sensitivity reportedly marked the classifier's diagnosis of cytomegalovirus status. Rarity marked most TCR sequences, yet some public TCRs occurred in many donors. There were a few CMV-associated chains whose specificity for CMV antigens was confirmed in vitro.

Sequencing used immunoSEQ multiplex PCR; TCRdb keeps in-frame clones, though not all of them. The sample contains about 110,000 clones, 88% of which appear only once. On this clone itself: Its antigen is currently unknown.

The germline V gene encodes CDR1 SGDLS and CDR2 YYNGEE. Trimming took 3 bases from V and 8 from J; bases not matched to a gene: 6. There are 14 residues in the CDR3. Sequenced material: PBMCs. This sequence originates from a woman between 18 and 30 years old in good health and CMV-seropositive. V and J are TRBV9 and TRBJ2-1; 9 bases are shared with TRBD1. DNA for the CDR3: TGTGCCAGCAGCGGCCGGGACAGGGTGGATGAGCAGTTCTTC. Encoded protein: CASSGRDRVDEQFF.